This T cell receptor beta chain emerged from a study of cytomegalovirus exposure and HLA in healthy donors. Amplification used 60 Vbeta primers and 13 Jbeta primers. The table came from immunoSEQ multiplex PCR; TCRdb's copy has only in-frame clones and leaves some out. The sample lists approximately 73,000 clones; 79% were seen once. For this clone: Its specificity is not known.

There are 14 residues in the CDR3. Per the germline V gene, CDR1 is SGDLS and CDR2 is YYNGEE. With 0 bases removed from V and 1 base from J, the gap between germline ends came to 7 bases. Study-level findings and limits: In a later analysis, at a false discovery rate of 0.05, some 17,000 TCR beta sequences were associated with HLA alleles. There were 160 or so TCR beta chains listed as cytomegalovirus-associated.

V gene TRBV9 combines with J gene TRBJ1-1; the D is unclear. The sample comprised PBMCs. The receptor's source is a woman aged 40 to 55 in good health and CMV-seropositive. CDR3 loop: CASSVAGENTEAFF. In nucleotides, the CDR3 is TGTGCCAGCAGCGTAGCCGGGGAGAACACTGAAGCTTTCTTT.